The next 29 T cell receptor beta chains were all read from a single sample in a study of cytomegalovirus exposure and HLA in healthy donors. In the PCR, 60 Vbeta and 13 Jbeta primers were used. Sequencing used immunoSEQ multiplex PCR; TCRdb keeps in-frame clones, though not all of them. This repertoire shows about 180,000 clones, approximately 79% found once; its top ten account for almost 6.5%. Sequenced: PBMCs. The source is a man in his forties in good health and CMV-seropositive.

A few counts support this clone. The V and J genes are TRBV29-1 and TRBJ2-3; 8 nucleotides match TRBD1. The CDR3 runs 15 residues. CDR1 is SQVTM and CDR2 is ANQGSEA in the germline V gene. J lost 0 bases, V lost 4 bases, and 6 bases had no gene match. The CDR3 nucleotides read TGCAGCGTTGTTGGGCAGGGGGCAAGCACAGATACGCAGTATTTT. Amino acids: CSVVGQGASTDTQYF.

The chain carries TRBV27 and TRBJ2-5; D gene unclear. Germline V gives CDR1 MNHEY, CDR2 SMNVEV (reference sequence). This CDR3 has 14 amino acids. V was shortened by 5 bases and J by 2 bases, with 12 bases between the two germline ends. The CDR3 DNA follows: TGTGCCAGCAGTCCGTGGAGCCGACAAGAGACCCAGTACTTC. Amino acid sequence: CASSPWSRQETQYF.

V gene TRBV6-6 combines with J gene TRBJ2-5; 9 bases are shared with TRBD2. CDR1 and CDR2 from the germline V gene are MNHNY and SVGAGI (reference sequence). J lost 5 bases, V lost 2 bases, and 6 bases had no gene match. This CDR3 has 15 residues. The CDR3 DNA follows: TGTGCCAGCAGTTACGGGGGACTAGCAAAGGAGACCCAGTACTTC. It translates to CASSYGGLAKETQYF.

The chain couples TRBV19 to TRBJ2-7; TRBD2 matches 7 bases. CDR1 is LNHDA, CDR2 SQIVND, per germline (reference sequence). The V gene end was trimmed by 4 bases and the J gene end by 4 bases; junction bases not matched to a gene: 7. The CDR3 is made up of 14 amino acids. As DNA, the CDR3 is TGTGCCAGTAGTACAGGCGGGAGTTATTACGAGCAGTACTTC. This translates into CASSTGGSYYEQYF.

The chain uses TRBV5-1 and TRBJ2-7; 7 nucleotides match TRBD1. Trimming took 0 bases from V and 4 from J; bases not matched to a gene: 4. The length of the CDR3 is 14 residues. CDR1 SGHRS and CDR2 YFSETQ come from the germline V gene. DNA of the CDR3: TGCGCCAGCAGCTTGGGACAGGGACAGTACGAGCAGTACTTC. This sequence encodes CASSLGQGQYEQYF.

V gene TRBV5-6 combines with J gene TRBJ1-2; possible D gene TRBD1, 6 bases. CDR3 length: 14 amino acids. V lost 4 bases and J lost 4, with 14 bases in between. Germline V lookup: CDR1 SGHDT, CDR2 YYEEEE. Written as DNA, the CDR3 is TGTGCCAGCAGCACTGGAGGACAGCCCTATGGCTACACCTTC. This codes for CASSTGGQPYGYTF.

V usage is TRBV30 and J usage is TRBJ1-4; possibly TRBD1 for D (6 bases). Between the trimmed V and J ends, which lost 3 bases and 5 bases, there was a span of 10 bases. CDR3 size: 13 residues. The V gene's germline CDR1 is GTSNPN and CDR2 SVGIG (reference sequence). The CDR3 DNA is TGTGCCTGGAGGAGGCAGGGGAATGAAAAACTGTTTTTT. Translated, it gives CAWRRQGNEKLFF.

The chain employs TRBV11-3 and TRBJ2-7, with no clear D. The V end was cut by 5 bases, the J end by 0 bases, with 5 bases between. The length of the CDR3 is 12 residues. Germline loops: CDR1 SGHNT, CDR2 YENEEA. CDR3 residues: CASSTSSYEQYF. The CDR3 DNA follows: TGTGCCAGCAGCACGAGCTCCTACGAGCAGTACTTC.

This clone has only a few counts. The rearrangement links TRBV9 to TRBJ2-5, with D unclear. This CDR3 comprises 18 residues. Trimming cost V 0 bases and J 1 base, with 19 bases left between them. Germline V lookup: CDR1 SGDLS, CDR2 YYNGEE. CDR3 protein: CASSVGVARSAGQETQYF. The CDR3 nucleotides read TGTGCCAGCAGCGTAGGAGTTGCGCGGTCTGCCGGCCAAGAGACCCAGTACTTC.

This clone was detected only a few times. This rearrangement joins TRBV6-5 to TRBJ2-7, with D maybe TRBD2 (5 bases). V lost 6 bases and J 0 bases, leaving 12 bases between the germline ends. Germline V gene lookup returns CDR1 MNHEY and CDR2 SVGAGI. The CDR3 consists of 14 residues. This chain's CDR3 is CASRLGLNSYEQYF. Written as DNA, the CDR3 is TGTGCCAGCAGACTCGGACTGAACTCCTACGAGCAGTACTTC.

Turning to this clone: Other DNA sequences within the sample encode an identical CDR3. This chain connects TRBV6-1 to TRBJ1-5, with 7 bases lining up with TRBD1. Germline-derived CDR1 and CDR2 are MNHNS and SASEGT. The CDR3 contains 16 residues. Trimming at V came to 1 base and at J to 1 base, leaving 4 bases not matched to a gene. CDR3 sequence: CASSEEQGLSNQPQHF. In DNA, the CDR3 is TGTGCCAGCAGTGAAGAACAGGGGTTGAGCAATCAGCCCCAGCATTTT.

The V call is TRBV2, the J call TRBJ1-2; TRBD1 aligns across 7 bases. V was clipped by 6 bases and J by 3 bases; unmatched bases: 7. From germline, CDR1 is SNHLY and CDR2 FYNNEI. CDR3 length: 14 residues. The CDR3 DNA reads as TGTGCCAGCAGGCCACAGGGGTTGGACTATGGCTACACCTTC. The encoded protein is CASRPQGLDYGYTF.

The chain's CDR3 is CASSFSSGSFSYEQYF. CDR3 nucleotide sequence: TGTGCCAGCAGCTTTTCTAGCGGGAGTTTCTCCTACGAGCAGTACTTC. This chain joins TRBV7-2 and TRBJ2-7, with 10 bases aligning to TRBD2. The CDR3 loop spans 16 amino acids. Germline loops: CDR1 SGHTA, CDR2 FQGNSA. V trimming: 3 bases; J trimming: 0 bases; junction bases outside the gene matches: 5.

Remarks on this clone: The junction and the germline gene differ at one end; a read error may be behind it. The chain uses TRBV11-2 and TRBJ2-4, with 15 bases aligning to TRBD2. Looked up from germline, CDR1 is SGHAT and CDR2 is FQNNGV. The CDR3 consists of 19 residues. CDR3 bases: TGTGCCAGCAGCTTAGTCGGACTAGCGGGAGGGCCTACCAAAAACAGTCAGTACTTC. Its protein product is CASSLVGLAGGPTKNSQYF.

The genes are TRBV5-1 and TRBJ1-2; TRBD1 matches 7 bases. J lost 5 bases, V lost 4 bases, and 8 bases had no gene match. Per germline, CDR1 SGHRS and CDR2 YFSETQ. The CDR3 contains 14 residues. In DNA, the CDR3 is TGCGCCAGCAGCCCAGACAGGGTGGGATATGGCTACACCTTC. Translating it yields CASSPDRVGYGYTF.

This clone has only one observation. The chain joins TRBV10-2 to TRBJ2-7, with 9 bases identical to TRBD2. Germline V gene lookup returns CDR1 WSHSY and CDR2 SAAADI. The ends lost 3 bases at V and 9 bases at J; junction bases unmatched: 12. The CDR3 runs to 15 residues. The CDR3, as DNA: TGCGCCAGCAGTGACCCGACTAGCGGACACGAGGGGCAGTACTTC. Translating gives CASSDPTSGHEGQYF.

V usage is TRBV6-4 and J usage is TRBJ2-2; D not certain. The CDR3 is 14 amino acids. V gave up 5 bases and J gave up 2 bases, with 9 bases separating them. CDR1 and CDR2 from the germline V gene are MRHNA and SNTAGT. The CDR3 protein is CASSWRSNTGELFF. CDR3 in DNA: TGTGCCAGCAGTTGGCGGAGTAACACCGGGGAGCTGTTTTTT.

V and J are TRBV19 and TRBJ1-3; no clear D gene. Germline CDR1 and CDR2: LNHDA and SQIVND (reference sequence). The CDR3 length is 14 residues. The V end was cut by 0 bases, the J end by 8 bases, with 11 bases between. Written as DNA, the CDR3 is TGTGCCAGTAGTATAGATTTGATCGGGGACACCATATATTTT. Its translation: CASSIDLIGDTIYF.

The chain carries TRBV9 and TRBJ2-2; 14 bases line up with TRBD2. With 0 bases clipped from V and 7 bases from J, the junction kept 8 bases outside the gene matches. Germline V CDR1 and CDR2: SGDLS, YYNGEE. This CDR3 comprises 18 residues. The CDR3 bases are TGTGCCAGCAGCGTAGGGGGACTAGCGGGAGTTCGCGGCGGGGAGCTGTTTTTT. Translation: CASSVGGLAGVRGGELFF.

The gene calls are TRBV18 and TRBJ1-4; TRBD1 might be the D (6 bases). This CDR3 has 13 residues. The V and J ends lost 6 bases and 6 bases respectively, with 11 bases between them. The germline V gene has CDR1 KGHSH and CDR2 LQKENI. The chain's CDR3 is CASSLAGDEKLFF. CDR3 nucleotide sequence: TGTGCCAGCTCCCTAGCAGGGGATGAAAAACTGTTTTTT.

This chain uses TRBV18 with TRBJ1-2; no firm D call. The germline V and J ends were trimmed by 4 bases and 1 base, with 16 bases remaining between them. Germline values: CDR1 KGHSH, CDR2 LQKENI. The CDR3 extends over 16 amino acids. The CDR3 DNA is TGTGCCAGCTCACAATCCTTGGGCAGTATTAACTATGGCTACACCTTC. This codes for CASSQSLGSINYGYTF.

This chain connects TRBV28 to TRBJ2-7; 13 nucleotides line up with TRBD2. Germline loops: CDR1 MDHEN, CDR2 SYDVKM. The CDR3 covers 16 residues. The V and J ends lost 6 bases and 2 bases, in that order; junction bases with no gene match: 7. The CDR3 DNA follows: TGTGCCAGCAGAACAACTAGCGGGAGGGTTCCCTACGAGCAGTACTTC. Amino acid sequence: CASRTTSGRVPYEQYF.

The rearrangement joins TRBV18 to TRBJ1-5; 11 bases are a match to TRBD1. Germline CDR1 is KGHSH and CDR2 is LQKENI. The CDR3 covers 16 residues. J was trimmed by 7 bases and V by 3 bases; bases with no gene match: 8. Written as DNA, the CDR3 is TGTGCCAGCTCACCTCCCCCGGGACAGGGGGAGCAGCCCCAGCATTTT. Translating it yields CASSPPPGQGEQPQHF.

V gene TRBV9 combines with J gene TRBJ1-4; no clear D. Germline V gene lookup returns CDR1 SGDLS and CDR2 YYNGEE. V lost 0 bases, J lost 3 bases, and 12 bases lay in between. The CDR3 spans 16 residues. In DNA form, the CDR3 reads TGTGCCAGCAGCGTAGGAACGACAAGATCTAATGAAAAACTGTTTTTT. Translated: CASSVGTTRSNEKLFF.

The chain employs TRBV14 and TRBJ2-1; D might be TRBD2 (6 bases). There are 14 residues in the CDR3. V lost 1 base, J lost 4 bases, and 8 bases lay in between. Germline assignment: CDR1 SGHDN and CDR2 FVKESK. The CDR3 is CASSQGDFYNEQFF. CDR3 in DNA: TGTGCCAGCAGCCAAGGGGACTTTTACAATGAGCAGTTCTTC.

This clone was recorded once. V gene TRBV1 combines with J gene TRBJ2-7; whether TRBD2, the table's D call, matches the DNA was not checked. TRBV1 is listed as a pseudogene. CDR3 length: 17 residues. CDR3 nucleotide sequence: TGCACCAGCAGCCAAGGAACCTTAGCGTCCTGCCCTTACGAGCAGTACTTC. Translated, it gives CTSSQGTLASCPYEQYF.

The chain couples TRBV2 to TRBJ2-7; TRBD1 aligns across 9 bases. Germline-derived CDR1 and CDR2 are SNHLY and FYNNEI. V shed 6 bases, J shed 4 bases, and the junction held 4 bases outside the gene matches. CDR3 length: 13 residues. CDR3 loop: CASRTGGAYEQYF. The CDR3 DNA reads TGTGCCAGCAGAACAGGGGGCGCATACGAGCAGTACTTC.

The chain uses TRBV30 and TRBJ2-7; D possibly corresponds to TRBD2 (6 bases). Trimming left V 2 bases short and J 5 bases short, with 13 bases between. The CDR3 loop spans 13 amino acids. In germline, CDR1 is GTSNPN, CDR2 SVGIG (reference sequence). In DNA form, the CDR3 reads TGTGCCTGGAGTCCCGGGAGCAAGGACGAGCAGTACTTC. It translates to CAWSPGSKDEQYF.

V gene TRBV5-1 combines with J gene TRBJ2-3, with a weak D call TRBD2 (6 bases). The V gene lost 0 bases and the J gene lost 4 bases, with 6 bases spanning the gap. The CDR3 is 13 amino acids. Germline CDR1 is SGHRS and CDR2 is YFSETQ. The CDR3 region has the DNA TGCGCCAGCAGCTTGGGGGGGGCAGATACGCAGTATTTT. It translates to CASSLGGADTQYF.